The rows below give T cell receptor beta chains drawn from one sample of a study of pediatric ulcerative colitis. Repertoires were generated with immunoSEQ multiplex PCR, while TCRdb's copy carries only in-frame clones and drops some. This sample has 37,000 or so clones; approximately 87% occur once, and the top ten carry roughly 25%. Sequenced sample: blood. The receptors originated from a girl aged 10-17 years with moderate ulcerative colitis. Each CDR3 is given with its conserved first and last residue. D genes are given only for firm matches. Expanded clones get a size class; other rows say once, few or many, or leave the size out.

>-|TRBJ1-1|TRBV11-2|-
TGTGCCAGCAGCTTAGTTCGGTTCGCTGAAGCTTTCTTT
CASSLVRFAEAFF
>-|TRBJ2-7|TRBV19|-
TGTGCCAGTAGTATAGTGGACAGCCAAGAGCAGTACTTC
CASSIVDSQEQYF
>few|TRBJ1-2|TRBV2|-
TGTGCCAGCAGTGAGGCTGGGAACTATGGCTACACCTTC
CASSEAGNYGYTF
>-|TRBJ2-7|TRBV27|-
TGTGCCAGCAGTTTCGTCGGGGACCAGTACGAGCAGTACTTC
CASSFVGDQYEQYF
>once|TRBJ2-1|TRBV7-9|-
TGTGCCAGCAGCTTGGGGACACTCTTTGGCAATGAGCAGTTCTTC
CASSLGTLFGNEQFF
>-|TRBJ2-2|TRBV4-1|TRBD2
TGCGCCAGCAGCCGAGTGGGACTAGCGGTCACCGGGGAGCTGTTTTTT
CASSRVGLAVTGELFF
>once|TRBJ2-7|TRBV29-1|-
TGCAGCACCAAGGGGGGTCTGGGGGAGCAGTACTTC
CSTKGGLGEQYF
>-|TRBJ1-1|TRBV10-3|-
TGTGCCATTCAAGAGGGGGGGCTGACTGAAGCTTTCTTT
CAIQEGGLTEAFF
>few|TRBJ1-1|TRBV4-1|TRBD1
TGCGCCAGCAGCCAAGAACAGGGGGGTCGGACTGAAGCTTTCTTT
CASSQEQGGRTEAFF
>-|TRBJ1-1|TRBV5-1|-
TGCGCCAGCAGCTTGGCCGGGGGTTTAGGAACTGAAGCTTTCTTT
CASSLAGGLGTEAFF
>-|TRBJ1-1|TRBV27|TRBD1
TGTGCCAGCAGTTTCACAGGGGGATCCCCGAACACTGAAGCTTTCTTT
CASSFTGGSPNTEAFF
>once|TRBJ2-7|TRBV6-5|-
TGTGCCAGCAGGATTGGTTTCGAGCAGTACTTC
CASRIGFEQYF
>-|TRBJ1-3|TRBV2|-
TGTGCCAGCAGTGTTCAGGGTCTCCTATCTGGAAACACCATATATTTT
CASSVQGLLSGNTIYF
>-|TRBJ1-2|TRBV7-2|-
TGTGCCAGCAGCTTAGGGCGGACTAACTATGGCTACACCTTC
CASSLGRTNYGYTF
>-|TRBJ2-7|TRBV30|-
TGTGCCTGGAGACCAGCGGGCTTGGGCGAGCAGTACTTC
CAWRPAGLGEQYF
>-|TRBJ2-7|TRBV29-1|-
TGCAGCGTTGCCACTGCGGGGTACGAGCAGTACTTC
CSVATAGYEQYF
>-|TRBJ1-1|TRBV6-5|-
TGTGCCAGCAGTTACGGGCCGGAGGACACTGAAGCTTTCTTT
CASSYGPEDTEAFF
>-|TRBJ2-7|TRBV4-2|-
TGTGCCAGCAGCCAAGAGAAGGTTGGTGGCTACGAGCAGTACTTC
CASSQEKVGGYEQYF
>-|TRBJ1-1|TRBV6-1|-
TGTGCCAGCCAATTCCGTTTCGAGAACACTGAAGCTTTCTTT
CASQFRFENTEAFF
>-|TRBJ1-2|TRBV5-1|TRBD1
TGCGCCAGCAGCCCCAGGGGGCAGAATGGCTACACCTTC
CASSPRGQNGYTF
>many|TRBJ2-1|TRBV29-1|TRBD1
TGCAGCGTTGGAGGAGGGGACAGGGTCGGCCAGTTCTTC
CSVGGGDRVGQFF
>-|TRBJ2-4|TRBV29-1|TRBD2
TGCAGCGTCGACGGGACTAGCGGGAGGAACCCAAACATTCAGTACTTC
CSVDGTSGRNPNIQYF
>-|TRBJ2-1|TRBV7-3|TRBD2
TGTGCCAGCAGCTTGACTAGCGGTGAGCAGTTCTTC
CASSLTSGEQFF
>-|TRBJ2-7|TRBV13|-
TGTGCCAGCAGCATCATACAGGGAACCAACTCCTACGAGCAGTACTTC
CASSIIQGTNSYEQYF
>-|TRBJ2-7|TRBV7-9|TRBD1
TGTGCCAGCAGCCAAGACGGGACAGGTTTGGACGAGCAGTACTTC
CASSQDGTGLDEQYF
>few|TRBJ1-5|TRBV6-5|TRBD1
TGTGCCAGCGGGACAGGGGTTAGTCAGCCCCAGCATTTT
CASGTGVSQPQHF
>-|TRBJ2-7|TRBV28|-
TGTGCCAGCAGTTTTTGGTCGTCCTCCTACGAGCAGTACTTC
CASSFWSSSYEQYF
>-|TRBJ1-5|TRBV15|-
TGTGCCACCAGCCCCGGTCCGGGGAATCAGAATCAGCCCCAGCATTTT
CATSPGPGNQNQPQHF
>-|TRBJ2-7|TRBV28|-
TGTGCCAGCAGTTTGGAAGGCTCCTACGAGCAGTACTTC
CASSLEGSYEQYF
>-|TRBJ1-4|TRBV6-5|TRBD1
TGTGCCAGCAGTTACAACAGGGGGGGAGAAAAACTGTTTTTT
CASSYNRGGEKLFF
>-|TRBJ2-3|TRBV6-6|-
TGTGCCAGCAGTTACTCAAGGGCGGGCTCAGATACGCAGTATTTT
CASSYSRAGSDTQYF
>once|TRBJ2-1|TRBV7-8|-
TGTGCCAGCAGCTTCAGTTACAATGAGCAGTTCTTC
CASSFSYNEQFF
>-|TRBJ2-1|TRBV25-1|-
TGTGCCAGCAGTGAAAGGAAGGACCAGTTATACAATGAGCAGTTCTTC
CASSERKDQLYNEQFF
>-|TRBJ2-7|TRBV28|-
TGTGCCAGTACAAGGCTCAGGCATAACTACGAGCAGTACTTC
CASTRLRHNYEQYF
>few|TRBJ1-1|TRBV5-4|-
TGTGCCAGCAGCTTACCAGGGTCTCGGTTCAACACTGAAGCTTTCTTT
CASSLPGSRFNTEAFF
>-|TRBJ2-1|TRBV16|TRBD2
TGTGCCAGCAGCCAACTGACTAGCGGGGAGCAGTTCTTC
CASSQLTSGEQFF
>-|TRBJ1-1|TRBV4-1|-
TGCGCCAGCAGCCCACAGGGTTTGAACACTGAAGCTTTCTTT
CASSPQGLNTEAFF
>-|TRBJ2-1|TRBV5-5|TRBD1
TGTGCCAGCAGCTCCGGGACAGGGGCCGCCAATGAGCAGTTCTTC
CASSSGTGAANEQFF
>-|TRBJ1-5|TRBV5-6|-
TGTGCCAGCAGCTTGTGGCGGGGACAATATAGCAATCAGCCCCAGCATTTT
CASSLWRGQYSNQPQHF
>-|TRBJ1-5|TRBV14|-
TGTGCCAGCAGCCAGGATAGCAATCAGCCCCAGCATTTT
CASSQDSNQPQHF
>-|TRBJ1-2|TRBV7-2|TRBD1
TGTGCCAGCAGCTTATCCGGGACAGGGTATTACACCTTC
CASSLSGTGYYTF
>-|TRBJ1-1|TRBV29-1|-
TGCAGTTATAACAGAGTCTCGAACACTGAAGCTTTCTTT
CSYNRVSNTEAFF
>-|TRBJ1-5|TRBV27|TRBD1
TGTGCCAGCAGTTTGGACAGGGGATATCAGCCCCAGCATTTT
CASSLDRGYQPQHF
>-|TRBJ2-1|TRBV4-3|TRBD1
TGCGCCAGCAGCCAAGATTGGAACAGGGGGCTCGATGAGCAGTTCTTC
CASSQDWNRGLDEQFF
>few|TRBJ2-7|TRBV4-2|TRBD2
TGTGCCAGCAGCCAAGGGGCACTAGCGGGAGTCTACGAGCAGTACTTC
CASSQGALAGVYEQYF
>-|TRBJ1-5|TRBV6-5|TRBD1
TGTGCCAGCAGTTGGGGACAGGGCAATCAGCCCCAGCATTTT
CASSWGQGNQPQHF
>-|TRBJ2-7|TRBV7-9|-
TGTGCCAGCAGCCTAGATGTAGATGGCGAGCAGTACTTC
CASSLDVDGEQYF
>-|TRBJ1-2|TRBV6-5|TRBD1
TGTGCCAGCAGTTACGGACAGGGGGCGCCGGGAGGCTACACCTTC
CASSYGQGAPGGYTF
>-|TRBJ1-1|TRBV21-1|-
TGTGCCAGCAGCCAAAACAAAGGGGACAGGGGGAACACTGAAGCTTTCTTT
CASSQNKGDRGNTEAFF
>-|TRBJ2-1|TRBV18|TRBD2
TGTGCCAGCTCACCATCGCTAGCGGGCTACAATGAGCAGTTCTTC
CASSPSLAGYNEQFF
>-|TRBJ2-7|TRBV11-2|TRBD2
TGTGCCAGCAGATTCACTAGCGGGGATTCCTACGAGCAGTACTTC
CASRFTSGDSYEQYF
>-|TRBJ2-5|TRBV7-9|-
TGTGCCAGCAGCCCGACGGAAGAGACCCAGTACTTC
CASSPTEETQYF
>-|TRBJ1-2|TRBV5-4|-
TGTGCCAGCAGCCCTCCCCTTGAAGAGGACTATGGCTACACCTTC
CASSPPLEEDYGYTF
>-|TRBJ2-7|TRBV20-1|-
TGCAGTGCGTCTACAGGGTTCGAGCAGTACTTC
CSASTGFEQYF
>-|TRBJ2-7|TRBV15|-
TGTGCCACCAGCGGAGACCGGGACCCAACCTACGAGCAGTACTTC
CATSGDRDPTYEQYF
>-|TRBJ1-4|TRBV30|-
TGTGCCTGGAGTGTATTCAGGGGCCGGAATAATGAAAAACTGTTTTTT
CAWSVFRGRNNEKLFF
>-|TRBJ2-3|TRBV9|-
TGTGCCAGCAGCGTAGAGGGAGGACTCACAGATACGCAGTATTTT
CASSVEGGLTDTQYF
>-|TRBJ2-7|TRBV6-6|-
TGTGCCAGCAGTTACTCTCCAGGTTCCTCCTACGAGCAGTACTTC
CASSYSPGSSYEQYF
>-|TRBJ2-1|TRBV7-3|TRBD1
TGTGCCAGCAGCGAAAGGGACAGGGGGCGAAGGAATGAGCAGTTCTTC
CASSERDRGRRNEQFF
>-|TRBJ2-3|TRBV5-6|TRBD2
TGTGCCAGCACCCCCGGCTATACTAGCGGGGGCACAGATACGCAGTATTTT
CASTPGYTSGGTDTQYF